This T cell receptor beta chain was found in a study of blood T cell repertoires in COVID-19. Study in general: Material from acute and convalescent COVID-19 was sourced from the United States, Italy and Spain. The analysed material was cDNA or gDNA that came from T cells, B-cell-depleted T cells, or PBMCs.

CDR3 size: 13 residues. Looked up from germline, CDR1 is LGHDT and CDR2 is YNNKEL (reference sequence). V lost 0 bases and J 8 bases, leaving 10 bases between the germline ends. Original processing methods: Reference gene primers were amplified, and this amplification served to estimate nucleated cell counts. Some clones are missing from TCRdb's copy, which holds only in-frame ones; the method was immunoSEQ multiplex PCR. V and J calls and clone size follow that table, whereas D and trimming were derived from the DNA. This sample carries 500,000 to 600,000 clones, approximately 91% of them seen once, and the ten largest clones take around 7.8%. Seattle researchers signed up patients amid active infection and tracked them longitudinally.

This chain connects TRBV3-1 (or the pseudogene TRBV3-2) to TRBJ1-2; weak D call: TRBD1 (5 bases). The receptor was isolated from a woman aged 45 to 65 with COVID-19, enrolled during active disease. Material: peripheral blood. CDR3: CASSQDQGRGYTF. The CDR3 nucleotides are TGTGCCAGCAGCCAAGACCAGGGTCGGGGCTACACCTTC.